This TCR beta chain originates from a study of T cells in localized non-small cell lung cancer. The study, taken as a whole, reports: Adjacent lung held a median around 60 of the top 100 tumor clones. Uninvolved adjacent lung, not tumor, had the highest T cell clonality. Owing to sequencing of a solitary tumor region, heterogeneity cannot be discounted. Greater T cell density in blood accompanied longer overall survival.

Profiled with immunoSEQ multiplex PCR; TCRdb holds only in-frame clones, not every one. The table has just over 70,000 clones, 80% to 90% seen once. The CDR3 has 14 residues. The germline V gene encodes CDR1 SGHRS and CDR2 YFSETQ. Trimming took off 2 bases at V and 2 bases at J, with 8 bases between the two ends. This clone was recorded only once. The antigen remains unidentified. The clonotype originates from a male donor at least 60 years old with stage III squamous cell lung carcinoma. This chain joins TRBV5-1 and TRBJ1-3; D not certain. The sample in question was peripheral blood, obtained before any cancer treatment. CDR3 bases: TGCGCCAGCAGCTTAGGAGGGCCTGGAAACACCATATATTTT. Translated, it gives CASSLGGPGNTIYF.